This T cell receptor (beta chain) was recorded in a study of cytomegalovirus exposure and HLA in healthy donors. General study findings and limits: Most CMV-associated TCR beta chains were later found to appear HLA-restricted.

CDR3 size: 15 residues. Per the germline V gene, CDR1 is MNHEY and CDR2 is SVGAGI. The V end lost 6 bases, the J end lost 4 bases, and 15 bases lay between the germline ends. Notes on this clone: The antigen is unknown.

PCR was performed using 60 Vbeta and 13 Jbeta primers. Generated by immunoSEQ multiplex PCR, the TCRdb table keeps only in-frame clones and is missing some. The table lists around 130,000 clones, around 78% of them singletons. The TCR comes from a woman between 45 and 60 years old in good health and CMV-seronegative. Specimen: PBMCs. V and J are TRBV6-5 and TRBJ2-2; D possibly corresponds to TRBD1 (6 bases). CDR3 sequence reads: CASSLSDRITGELFF. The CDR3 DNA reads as TGTGCCAGCAGCCTATCAGACAGGATCACCGGGGAGCTGTTTTTT.